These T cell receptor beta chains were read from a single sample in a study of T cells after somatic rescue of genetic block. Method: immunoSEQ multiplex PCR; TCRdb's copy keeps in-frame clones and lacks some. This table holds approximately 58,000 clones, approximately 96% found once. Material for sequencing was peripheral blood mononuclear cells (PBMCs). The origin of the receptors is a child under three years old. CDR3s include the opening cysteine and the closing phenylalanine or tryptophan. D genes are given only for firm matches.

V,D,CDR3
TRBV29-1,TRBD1,CSVTGDTGELFF
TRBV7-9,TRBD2,CASSWTSGNEQFF
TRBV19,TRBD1,CASRGQGGVNIGNQPQHF
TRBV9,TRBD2,CASSVGSGRARGEQFF
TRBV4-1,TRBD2,CASSPQARTSGTETQYF
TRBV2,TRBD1,CASSVTGDYGYTF
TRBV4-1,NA,CASSPRTQERNSPLHF
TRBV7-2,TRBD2,CASSLVMASGRANNEQYF
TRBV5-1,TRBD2,CASSPGTSGWELFF
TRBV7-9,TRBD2,CASSPQLAGGPYEQYF
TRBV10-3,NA,CAISDGFYGYTF
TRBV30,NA,CAWNRPYNEQFF
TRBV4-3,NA,CASSQDTNYGYTF
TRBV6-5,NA,CAIVGKGGRNTEAFF
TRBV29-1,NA,CSVLYGQFSYNEQFF
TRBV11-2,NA,CASSLGSSYEQYF
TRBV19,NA,CASSQGQPQHF
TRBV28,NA,CASLVRDGYGYTF
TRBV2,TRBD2,CASSSRDSGSYEQYF
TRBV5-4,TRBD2,CASSFPGLASNEQFF
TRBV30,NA,CAWSVSYNSPLHF
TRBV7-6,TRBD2,CASSGTSARNTGELFF
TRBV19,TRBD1,CASSGQGLSSTEAFF
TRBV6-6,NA,CASTLGRMWEQYF
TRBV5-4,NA,CASSLVPDNEQFF
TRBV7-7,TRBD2,CASSLAAGVQEQYF
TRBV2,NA,CASSEAHRPREKLFF
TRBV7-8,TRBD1,CASSLATGSNEKLFF
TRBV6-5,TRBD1,CASSYSFHRGGGYTF
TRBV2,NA,CASSEAWSSYNSPLHF
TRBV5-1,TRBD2,CASSLAAGGLSYNEQFF
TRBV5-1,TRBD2,CASSLSMGAGERDTQYF
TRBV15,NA,CATSRPFAGRSGNTIYF
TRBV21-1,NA,CASSKKTGDTQYF
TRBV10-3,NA,CAISAPPYEQYF
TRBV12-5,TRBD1,CASGLSEDRGKNQPQHF
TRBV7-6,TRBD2,CASSSAGTSGNEQYF
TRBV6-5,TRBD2,CASSRLAGNRETQYF
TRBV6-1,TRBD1,CASSPDRRYEQYF
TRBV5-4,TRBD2,CASSFGGGRNTGELFF